A single sample is the source of the 25 T cell receptor beta chains below, sequenced in a study of T cell responses to AZD1222 COVID-19 vaccine. Data came from immunoSEQ multiplex PCR; TCRdb stores just in-frame clones and leaves some out. The sample comprises around 66,000 clones, less than 85% of which are singletons, and around 25% rests with the top ten. Sequenced here: peripheral blood, sampled on day 0 of MenACWY control vaccination. These receptors were collected from an adult in good health.

A few counts support this clone. The V and J genes are TRBV12-5 and TRBJ2-7, with TRBD1 matching over 7 bases. CDR1 and CDR2 from the germline V gene are LGHNT and FRNRAP. This CDR3 comprises 14 residues. The V segment lost 5 bases and the J segment 2 bases; nucleotides outside the gene matches: 6. This chain's CDR3 is CASGPSGQTYEQYF. The DNA of the CDR3 is TGTGCTAGTGGTCCGTCGGGACAGACCTACGAGCAGTACTTC.

This clone has just one count. The chain links TRBV2 to TRBJ1-3; D remains ambiguous. Trimming removed 6 bases at V and 0 bases at J, with 6 bases between. The CDR3 extends over 13 amino acids. CDR1 and CDR2 (germline): SNHLY, FYNNEI. CDR3 DNA: TGTGCCAGCAGCCGCTCCTCTGGAAACACCATATATTTT. It codes for CASSRSSGNTIYF.

This chain uses TRBV5-5 with TRBJ2-7; unclear D gene. Per germline, CDR1 SGHKS and CDR2 YYEKEE (reference sequence). This CDR3 spans 15 amino acids. Trimming took 0 bases from V and 4 from J, leaving 14 bases between them. The CDR3 DNA sequence: TGTGCCAGCAGCTTGGGGTATGCGGAAGTTTACGAGCAGTACTTC. It yields the protein CASSLGYAEVYEQYF.

This clone was picked up one time. CDR3 residues: CASSESPGGVPYEQYF. DNA for the CDR3: TGTGCCAGCAGTGAAAGCCCGGGCGGGGTCCCCTACGAGCAGTACTTC. This chain uses TRBV2 with TRBJ2-7; maybe TRBD2 (6 bases). With 2 bases removed from V and 2 bases from J, the gap between germline ends came to 16 bases. This CDR3 spans 16 amino acids. In germline, CDR1 is SNHLY, CDR2 FYNNEI.

V is TRBV9 and J is TRBJ2-2; unclear D gene. V gave up 0 bases and J gave up 10 bases, with 16 bases separating them. CDR1 and CDR2 from the germline V gene are SGDLS and YYNGEE. The CDR3 has 15 amino acids. The CDR3 sequence: CASSVEVDLPPELFF. In DNA, the CDR3 is TGTGCCAGCAGCGTAGAGGTTGACCTTCCCCCGGAGCTGTTTTTT.

J is TRBJ1-6 and V is TRBV7-2; D is unresolved. This CDR3 contains 18 residues. In germline, CDR1 is SGHTA, CDR2 FQGNSA. Trimming stripped 0 bases from V and 0 bases from J, with 12 bases between. CDR3 DNA sequence: TGTGCCAGCAGCTTAGCGGGTGTTACGAGCTCCTATAATTCACCCCTCCACTTT. As protein: CASSLAGVTSSYNSPLHF.

This clone was detected once. The J gene is TRBJ2-7, the V gene TRBV6-5; 8 positions agree with TRBD1. Per the germline V gene, CDR1 is MNHEY and CDR2 is SVGAGI. This CDR3 region has 14 residues. J lost 7 bases, V lost 7 bases, and 12 bases had no gene match. The CDR3 reads CASNLGQGEWEQYF. For the CDR3, the DNA is TGTGCCAGCAATCTTGGACAGGGTGAATGGGAGCAGTACTTC.

This sequence joins TRBV27 and TRBJ1-1, with no clear D. Between the trimmed V and J ends, which lost 9 bases and 1 base, there was a span of 12 bases. The CDR3 is 13 residues long. CDR1 is MNHEY, CDR2 SMNVEV, per germline (reference sequence). CDR3 sequence: CASQPGWNTEAFF. For the CDR3, the DNA is TGTGCCAGTCAGCCGGGATGGAACACTGAAGCTTTCTTT.

The V and J genes are TRBV11-2 and TRBJ2-2; D possibly corresponds to TRBD1 (7 bases). V was clipped by 4 bases and J by 1 base, with 16 bases between them. Germline-derived CDR1 and CDR2 are SGHAT and FQNNGV. The CDR3 has 17 residues. The CDR3 sequence: CASSWMQGDLNTGELFF. CDR3 DNA: TGTGCCAGCAGCTGGATGCAGGGGGACTTGAACACCGGGGAGCTGTTTTTT. The whole variable domain, filled in from reference TRBV11-2 and TRBJ2-2, reads EAGVAQSPRYKIIEKRQSVAFWCNPISGHATLYWYQQILGQGPKLLIQFQNNGVVDDSQLPKDRFSAERLKGVDSTLKIQPAKLEDSAVYLCASSWMQGDLNTGELFFGEGSRLTVL.

This clone was detected a few times. The CDR3 DNA reads as TGCAGCGTACGACTAGCGGGAGGGCAGTACAATGAGCAGTTCTTC. Translated: CSVRLAGGQYNEQFF. V usage is TRBV29-1 and J usage is TRBJ2-1; TRBD2 agrees at 14 bases. The V gene's germline CDR1 is SQVTM and CDR2 ANQGSEA. Losses at the gene ends were 6 bases for V and 4 bases for J; bases not matched to a gene: 5. This CDR3 is built from 15 residues.

The rearrangement joins TRBV19 to TRBJ1-3; D uncertain. The CDR3 is 14 amino acids. V was shortened by 6 bases and J by 0 bases, with 9 bases between the two germline ends. Germline V gene data show CDR1 as LNHDA and CDR2 as SQIVND (reference sequence). CDR3 residues: CASREQTSGNTIYF. The CDR3 DNA reads as TGTGCCAGTAGGGAGCAGACCTCTGGAAACACCATATATTTT.

The chain carries TRBV19 and TRBJ1-5, with D unresolved. Trimming stripped 5 bases from V and 1 base from J, with 9 bases between. The CDR3 spans 14 residues. Germline CDR1 reads LNHDA; CDR2 reads SQIVND (reference sequence). This CDR3 reads CASSLGYSNQPQHF. As DNA, the CDR3 is TGTGCCAGTAGTCTGGGGTACAGCAATCAGCCCCAGCATTTT.

A few counts support this clone. This chain uses TRBV19 with TRBJ1-2, with 7 bases lining up with TRBD1. V shed 6 bases, J shed 2 bases, and the junction held 9 bases outside the gene matches. The CDR3 consists of 15 residues. CDR1 and CDR2 from the germline V gene are LNHDA and SQIVND (reference sequence). The DNA for the CDR3 is TGTGCCAGTAGGGAAACAGGGGCCGGCAACTATGGCTACACCTTC. Protein: CASRETGAGNYGYTF. The complete variable domain, with remaining parts taken from reference TRBV19 and TRBJ1-2, reads DGGITQSPKYLFRKEGQNVTLSCEQNLNHDAMYWYRQDPGQGLRLIYYSQIVNDFQKGDIAEGYSVSREKKESFPLTVTSAQKNPTAFYLCASRETGAGNYGYTFGSGTRLTVV.

This sequence joins TRBV30 and TRBJ1-1; D perhaps matches TRBD1 (5 bases). This CDR3 spans 12 amino acids. In germline, CDR1 is GTSNPN, CDR2 SVGIG (reference sequence). V was clipped by 4 bases and J by 3 bases, with 9 bases between them. The CDR3 sequence is CAWTGAYTEAFF. CDR3 in DNA: TGTGCCTGGACTGGGGCCTACACTGAAGCTTTCTTT.

The J gene is TRBJ1-4, the V gene TRBV28; 10 bases match TRBD1. In germline, CDR1 is MDHEN, CDR2 SYDVKM. CDR3 length equals 14 residues. Trimming removed 2 bases from V and 10 bases from J; junction bases left unmatched: 4. CDR3: CASSLRDRGGKLFF. The CDR3 DNA sequence: TGTGCCAGCAGTTTAAGGGACAGGGGTGGAAAACTGTTTTTT.

This clone was found once. The V call is TRBV7-2, the J call TRBJ2-5; D possibly corresponds to TRBD2 (6 bases). CDR1 SGHTA and CDR2 FQGNSA come from the germline V gene. The CDR3 loop spans 15 amino acids. V lost 5 bases to trimming and J lost 4 bases, with 17 bases between them. Here the CDR3 DNA reads TGTGCCAGCAGCCAAGGAGGGGTGGGCCGAGAGACCCAGTACTTC. This gives the protein CASSQGGVGRETQYF.

This clone was observed a few times. This chain connects TRBV10-2 to TRBJ1-1, with a possible D match to TRBD1 (6 bases). V gave up 2 bases and J gave up 5 bases, with 9 bases separating them. This CDR3 spans 13 amino acids. Germline V gene lookup returns CDR1 WSHSY and CDR2 SAAADI. The CDR3, as DNA: TGCGCCAGCAGTGAGAGGGGGGTAACTGAAGCTTTCTTT. Amino acids: CASSERGVTEAFF.

This chain links TRBV7-6 with TRBJ1-1; TRBD1 matches at 7 bases. The CDR3 has 15 amino acids. Germline V gene lookup returns CDR1 SGHVS and CDR2 FNYEAQ. V lost 5 bases, J lost 1 base, and 7 bases stayed unmatched. CDR3 nucleotides: TGTGCCAGCAGCCCGAGGACAGGCCCGAACACTGAAGCTTTCTTT. Its translation is CASSPRTGPNTEAFF.

The rearrangement links TRBV30 to TRBJ2-7, with 8 bases lining up with TRBD1. The germline gives CDR1 GTSNPN, CDR2 SVGIG (reference sequence). This CDR3 has 14 residues. V trimming: 0 bases; J trimming: 9 bases; junction bases outside the gene matches: 10. CDR3 in DNA: TGTGCCTGGAGTGTAGCAGGGGGCCGATCTGGGCAGTACTTC. Translation: CAWSVAGGRSGQYF.

The chain is built from TRBV6-5 and TRBJ2-7; D possibly matches TRBD1 or TRBD2 (5 bases each). Germline-derived CDR1 and CDR2 are MNHEY and SVGAGI. There are 12 residues in the CDR3. V was shortened by 2 bases and J by 6 bases, with 8 bases between the two germline ends. The CDR3 loop is CASSYNGAEQYF. The CDR3 DNA follows: TGTGCCAGCAGTTACAACGGGGCCGAGCAGTACTTC.

This chain links TRBV23-1 with TRBJ2-5; a weak D match, TRBD2 (6 bases). TRBV23-1 is reported as an ORF; its role is uncertain. Trimming took 0 bases from V and 1 from J, leaving 12 bases between them. This CDR3 is built from 16 residues. The CDR3 coding sequence is TGCGCCAGCAGTCAATCGGGGGGACGGGTCCAAGAGACCCAGTACTTC. This encodes CASSQSGGRVQETQYF.

This chain uses TRBV4-1 with TRBJ2-7; TRBD2 matches at 12 bases. Germline V CDR1 and CDR2: MGHRA, YSYEKL. The CDR3 has 14 amino acids. Trimming cost V 4 bases and J 6 bases; bases outside gene matches: 4. CDR3 DNA: TGCGCCAGCAGCCCCGGGACTAGCGGGCTCGAGCAGTACTTC. Translation: CASSPGTSGLEQYF.

The rearrangement joins TRBV19 to TRBJ1-5; 8 positions agree with TRBD1. J lost 5 bases, V lost 10 bases, and 7 bases had no gene match. CDR3 size: 13 residues. The germline V gene has CDR1 LNHDA and CDR2 SQIVND (reference sequence). The CDR3 loop is CATGDRPDQPQHF. CDR3 in DNA: TGTGCCACCGGGGACAGGCCTGATCAGCCCCAGCATTTT.

The V call is TRBV6-1, the J call TRBJ1-2; 12 bases are a match to TRBD1. The trim removed 3 bases at V and 4 bases at J, leaving 6 bases unmatched. The CDR3 extends over 16 amino acids. CDR1 MNHNS and CDR2 SASEGT come from the germline V gene. The CDR3, as DNA: TGTGCCAGCAGTGATTCCCAGGGACAGGGGGCCTATGGCTACACCTTC. It is translated as CASSDSQGQGAYGYTF.

The V gene is TRBV28, the J gene TRBJ1-5, with a possible D match to TRBD1 (5 bases). V was shortened by 3 bases and J by 7 bases, with 13 bases between the two germline ends. In germline, CDR1 is MDHEN, CDR2 SYDVKM. This CDR3 has 14 amino acids. Written as DNA, the CDR3 is TGTGCCAGCAGTTTGGAGGCAGGGTCGCAGCCCCAGCATTTT. It yields the protein CASSLEAGSQPQHF.